The following is a T cell receptor beta chain sequence with its context. This sample is drawn from a study of Ad26.COV2.S vaccination and SARS-CoV-2 variants. The repertoire was sequenced with immunoSEQ multiplex PCR; TCRdb's copy has only in-frame clones and lacks some. The sample yields 350,000 to 600,000 clones, roughly nine tenths seen once. Trimming stripped 6 bases from V and 0 bases from J, with 23 bases between. The CDR3 has 19 amino acids. CDR1 and CDR2 (germline): LGHDT, YNNKEL (reference sequence). Treatment indicated: 15 to 20 received Ad26.COV2.S at low or high dose, single or two shots; 5 received placebo; per-sample allocation not given. Samples came from day 63 after the first vaccine or placebo injection.

This clonotype was sampled from a person between 18 and 65 years old who received the Ad26.COV2.S COVID-19 vaccine or a placebo. The V call is TRBV3-1 (or the pseudogene TRBV3-2), the J call TRBJ2-2; D possibly corresponds to TRBD2 (6 bases). The starting material was peripheral blood, obtained in a trial of Ad26.COV2.S vaccine versus placebo. The CDR3 spells CASSQNPWSGQPNTGELFF. The CDR3 DNA is TGTGCCAGCAGTCAGAACCCATGGAGCGGGCAACCGAACACCGGGGAGCTGTTTTTT.